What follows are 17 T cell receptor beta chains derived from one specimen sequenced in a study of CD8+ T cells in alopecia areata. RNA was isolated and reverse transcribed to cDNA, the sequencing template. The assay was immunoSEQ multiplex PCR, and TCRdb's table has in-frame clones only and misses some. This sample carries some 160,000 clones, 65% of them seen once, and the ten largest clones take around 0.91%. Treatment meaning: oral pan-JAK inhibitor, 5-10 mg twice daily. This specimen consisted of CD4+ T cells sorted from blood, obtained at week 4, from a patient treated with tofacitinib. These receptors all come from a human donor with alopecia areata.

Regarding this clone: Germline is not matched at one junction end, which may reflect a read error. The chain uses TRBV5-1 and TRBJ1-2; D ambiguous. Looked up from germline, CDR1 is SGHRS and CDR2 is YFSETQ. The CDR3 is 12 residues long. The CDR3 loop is CASRLANYGYTF. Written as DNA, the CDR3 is TGCGCCAGCAGATTGGCAAACTATGGCTACACCTTC.

CDR3 region: CAISVIGNEQYF. CDR3 nucleotide sequence: TGTGCCATCAGTGTAATAGGGAACGAGCAGTACTTC. J is TRBJ2-7 and V is TRBV10-3; D ambiguous. The CDR3 spans 12 residues. CDR1 and CDR2 (germline): ENHRY, SYGVKD. Trimming took off 4 bases at V and 5 bases at J, with 9 bases between the two ends.

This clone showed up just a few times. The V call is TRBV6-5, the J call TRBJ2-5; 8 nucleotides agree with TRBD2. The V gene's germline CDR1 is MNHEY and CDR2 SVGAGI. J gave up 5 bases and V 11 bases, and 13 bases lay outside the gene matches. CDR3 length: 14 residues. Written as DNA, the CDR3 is TGTGCCGCTGGCAAGGGGCTAGCGGGTGAGACCCAGTACTTC. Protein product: CAAGKGLAGETQYF.

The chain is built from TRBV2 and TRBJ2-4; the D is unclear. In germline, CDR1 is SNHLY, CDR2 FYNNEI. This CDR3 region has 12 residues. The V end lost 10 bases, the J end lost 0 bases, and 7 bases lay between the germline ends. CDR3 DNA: TGTGCCATGGGCGTAGCCAAAAACATTCAGTACTTC. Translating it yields CAMGVAKNIQYF.

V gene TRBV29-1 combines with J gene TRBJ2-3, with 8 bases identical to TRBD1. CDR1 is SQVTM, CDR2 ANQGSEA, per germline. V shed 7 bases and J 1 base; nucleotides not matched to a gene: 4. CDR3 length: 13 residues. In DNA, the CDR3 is TGCAGCGGACAGGGGTTGGGCACAGATACGCAGTATTTT. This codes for CSGQGLGTDTQYF.

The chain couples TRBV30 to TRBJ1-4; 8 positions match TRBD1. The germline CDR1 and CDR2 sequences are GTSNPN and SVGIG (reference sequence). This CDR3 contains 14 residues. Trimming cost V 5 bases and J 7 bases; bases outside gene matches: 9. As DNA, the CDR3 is TGTGCCTGGGCCCGACAGGGGTTTATTGAAAAACTGTTTTTT. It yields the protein CAWARQGFIEKLFF.

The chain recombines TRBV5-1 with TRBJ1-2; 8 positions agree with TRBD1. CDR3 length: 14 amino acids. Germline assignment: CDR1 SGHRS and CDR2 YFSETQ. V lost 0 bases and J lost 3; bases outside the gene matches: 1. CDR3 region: CASSLGGQDYGYTF. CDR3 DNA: TGCGCCAGCAGCTTGGGGGGACAGGACTATGGCTACACCTTC.

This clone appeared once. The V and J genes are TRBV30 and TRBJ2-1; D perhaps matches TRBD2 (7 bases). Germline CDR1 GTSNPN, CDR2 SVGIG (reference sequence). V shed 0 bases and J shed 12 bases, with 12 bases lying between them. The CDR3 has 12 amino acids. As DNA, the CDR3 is TGTGCCTGGAGTGTACGGGGGGCGAGGCAGTTCTTC. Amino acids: CAWSVRGARQFF.

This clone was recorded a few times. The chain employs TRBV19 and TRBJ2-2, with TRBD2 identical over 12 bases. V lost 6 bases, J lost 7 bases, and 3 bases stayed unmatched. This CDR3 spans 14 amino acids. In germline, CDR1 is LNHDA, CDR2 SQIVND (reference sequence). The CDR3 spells CASSRTSGDGELFF. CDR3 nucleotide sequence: TGTGCCAGTAGCCGGACTAGCGGGGACGGGGAGCTGTTTTTT.

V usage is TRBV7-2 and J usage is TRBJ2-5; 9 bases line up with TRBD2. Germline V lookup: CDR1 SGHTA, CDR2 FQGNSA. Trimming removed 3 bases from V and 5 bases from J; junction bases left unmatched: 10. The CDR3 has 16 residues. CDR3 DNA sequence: TGTGCCAGCAGCTTCTCAACGGGACTAGCAGGGGAGACCCAGTACTTC. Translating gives CASSFSTGLAGETQYF.

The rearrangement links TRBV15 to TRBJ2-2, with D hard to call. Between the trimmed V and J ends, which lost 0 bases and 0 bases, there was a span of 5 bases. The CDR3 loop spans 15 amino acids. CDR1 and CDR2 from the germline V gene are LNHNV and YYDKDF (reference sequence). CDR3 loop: CATSRDIANTGELFF. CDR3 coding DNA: TGTGCCACCAGCAGAGACATTGCGAACACCGGGGAGCTGTTTTTT.

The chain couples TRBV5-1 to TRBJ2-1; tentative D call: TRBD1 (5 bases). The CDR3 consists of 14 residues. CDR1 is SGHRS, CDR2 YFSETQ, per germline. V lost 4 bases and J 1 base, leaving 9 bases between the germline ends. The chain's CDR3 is CASSQQGSYNEQFF. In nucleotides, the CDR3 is TGCGCCAGCAGCCAGCAGGGATCCTACAATGAGCAGTTCTTC.

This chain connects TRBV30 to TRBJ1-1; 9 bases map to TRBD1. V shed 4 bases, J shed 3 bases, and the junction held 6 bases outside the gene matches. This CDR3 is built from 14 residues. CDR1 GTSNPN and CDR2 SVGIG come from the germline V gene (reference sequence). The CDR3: CAWTKDRGYTEAFF. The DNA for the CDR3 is TGTGCCTGGACCAAGGACAGGGGCTACACTGAAGCTTTCTTT. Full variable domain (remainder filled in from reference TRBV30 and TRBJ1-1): SQTIHQWPATLVQPVGSPLSLECTVEGTSNPNLYWYRQAAGRGLQLLFYSVGIGQISSEVPQNLSASRPQDRQFILSSKKLLLSDSGFYLCAWTKDRGYTEAFFGQGTRLTVV.

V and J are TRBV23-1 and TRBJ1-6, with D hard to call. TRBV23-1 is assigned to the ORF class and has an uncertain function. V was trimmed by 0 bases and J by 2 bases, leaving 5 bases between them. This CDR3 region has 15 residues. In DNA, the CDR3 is TGCGCCAGCAGTCAATCTTGGCCCTATAATTCACCCCTCCACTTT. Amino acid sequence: CASSQSWPYNSPLHF.

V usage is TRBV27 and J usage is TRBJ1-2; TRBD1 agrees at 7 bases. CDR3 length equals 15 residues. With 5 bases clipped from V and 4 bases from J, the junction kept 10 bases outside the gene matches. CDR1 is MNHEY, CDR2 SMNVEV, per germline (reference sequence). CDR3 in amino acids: CASSPNQGGFYGYTF. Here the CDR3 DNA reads TGTGCCAGCAGTCCCAACCAGGGGGGTTTCTATGGCTACACCTTC.

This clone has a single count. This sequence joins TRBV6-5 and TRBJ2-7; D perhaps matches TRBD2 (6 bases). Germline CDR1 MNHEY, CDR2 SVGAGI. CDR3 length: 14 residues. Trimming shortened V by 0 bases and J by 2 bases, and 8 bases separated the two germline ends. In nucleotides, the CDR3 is TGTGCCAGCAGTTACTCATGGGGGGCCTACGAGCAGTACTTC. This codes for CASSYSWGAYEQYF.

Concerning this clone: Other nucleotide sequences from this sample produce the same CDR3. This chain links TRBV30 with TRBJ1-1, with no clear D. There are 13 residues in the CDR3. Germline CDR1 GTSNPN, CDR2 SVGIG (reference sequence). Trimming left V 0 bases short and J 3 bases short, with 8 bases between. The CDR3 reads CAWSVQGYTEAFF. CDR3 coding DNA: TGTGCCTGGAGTGTACAAGGGTACACTGAAGCTTTCTTT.